The clone carrying this T cell receptor (beta chain) was found a few times. The antigen is unknown. All donors came from Russia, were Caucasian and healthy, and spanned ages about 6 to 90. These data come from a study of blood T cells in healthy people across ages. Study-wide points: It was the long-lived donors that had more naive CD4+ cells and higher diversity than aged donors. Unknown CMV status may confound age-related changes in expanded clones. Estimates of total diversity, which came from one million sequenced T cells, were considered to be underestimates.

A second about 6 to 11 cycle PCR used barcoded and J-beta primers. From the 5' RACE reads, TCRdb called clonotypes with MiXCR, one entry per CDR3 protein. The sample yields some 730,000 distinct CDR3 sequences, about 20% seen once. Germline V gives CDR1 SGHRS, CDR2 YFSETQ. The V and J ends lost 2 bases and 8 bases respectively, with 16 bases between them. This CDR3 region has 14 residues. V is TRBV5-1 and J is TRBJ1-2; tentative D call: TRBD1 (6 bases). This sequence originates from an older man in good health. Sequenced: blood. The CDR3 is CASSFSDSPAGYTF. The DNA of the CDR3 is TGCGCCAGCAGCTTTTCGGACAGCCCGGCGGGCTACACCTTC.